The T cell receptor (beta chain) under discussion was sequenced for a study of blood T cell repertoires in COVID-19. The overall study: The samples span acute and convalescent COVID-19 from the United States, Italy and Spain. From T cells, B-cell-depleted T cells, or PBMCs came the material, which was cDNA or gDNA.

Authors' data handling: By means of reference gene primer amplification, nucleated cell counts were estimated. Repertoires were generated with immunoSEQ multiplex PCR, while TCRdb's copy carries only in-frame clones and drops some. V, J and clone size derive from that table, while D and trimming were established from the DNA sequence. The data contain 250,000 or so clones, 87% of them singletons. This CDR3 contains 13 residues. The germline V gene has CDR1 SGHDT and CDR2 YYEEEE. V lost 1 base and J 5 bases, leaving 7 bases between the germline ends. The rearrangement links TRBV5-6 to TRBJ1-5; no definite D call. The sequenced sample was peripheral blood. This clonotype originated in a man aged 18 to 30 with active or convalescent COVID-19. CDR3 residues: CASSLLEDQPQHF. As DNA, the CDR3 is TGTGCCAGCAGCTTGCTAGAGGATCAGCCCCAGCATTTT.